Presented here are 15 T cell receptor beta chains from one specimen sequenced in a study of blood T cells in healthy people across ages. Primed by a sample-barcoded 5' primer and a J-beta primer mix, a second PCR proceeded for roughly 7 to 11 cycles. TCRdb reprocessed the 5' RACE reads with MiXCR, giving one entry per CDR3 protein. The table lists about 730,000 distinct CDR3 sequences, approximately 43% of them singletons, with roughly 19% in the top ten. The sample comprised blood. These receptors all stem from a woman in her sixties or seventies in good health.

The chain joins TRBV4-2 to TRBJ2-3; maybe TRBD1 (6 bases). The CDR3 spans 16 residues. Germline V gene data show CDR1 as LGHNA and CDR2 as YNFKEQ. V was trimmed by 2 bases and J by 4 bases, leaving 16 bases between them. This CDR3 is CASSQTGTPAPDTQYF. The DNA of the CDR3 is TGTGCCAGCAGCCAAACCGGGACACCAGCTCCAGATACGCAGTATTTT.

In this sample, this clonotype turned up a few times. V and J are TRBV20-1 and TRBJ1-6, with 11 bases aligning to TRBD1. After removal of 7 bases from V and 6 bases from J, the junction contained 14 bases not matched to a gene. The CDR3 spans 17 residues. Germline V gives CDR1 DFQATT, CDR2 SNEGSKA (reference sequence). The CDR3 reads CSVKPGQGGALNSPLHF. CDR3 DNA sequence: TGCAGTGTCAAGCCGGGACAGGGGGGTGCCCTTAATTCACCCCTCCACTTT.

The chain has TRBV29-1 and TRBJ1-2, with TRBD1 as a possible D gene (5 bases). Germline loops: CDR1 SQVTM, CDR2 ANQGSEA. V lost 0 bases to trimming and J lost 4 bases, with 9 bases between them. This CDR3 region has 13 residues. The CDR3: CSVEESGSYGYTF. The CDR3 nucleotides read TGCAGCGTTGAAGAGTCAGGGTCCTATGGCTACACCTTC.

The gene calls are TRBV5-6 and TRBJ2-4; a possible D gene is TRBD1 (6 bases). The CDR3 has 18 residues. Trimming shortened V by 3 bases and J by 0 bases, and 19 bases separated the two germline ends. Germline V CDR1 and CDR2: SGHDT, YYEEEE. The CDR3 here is CASSSLIRGPEAKNIQYF. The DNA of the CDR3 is TGTGCCAGCAGCTCGCTCATCAGGGGCCCAGAAGCCAAAAACATTCAGTACTTC.

This CDR3 reads CSGVGGLYEQYF. The CDR3 region has the DNA TGCAGTGGGGTCGGGGGGCTTTACGAGCAGTACTTC. V and J are TRBV20-1 and TRBJ2-7, with D possibly matching TRBD2 (7 bases). The CDR3 spans 12 residues. With 7 bases removed from V and 4 bases from J, the gap between germline ends came to 14 bases. Germline CDR1 is DFQATT and CDR2 is SNEGSKA (reference sequence).

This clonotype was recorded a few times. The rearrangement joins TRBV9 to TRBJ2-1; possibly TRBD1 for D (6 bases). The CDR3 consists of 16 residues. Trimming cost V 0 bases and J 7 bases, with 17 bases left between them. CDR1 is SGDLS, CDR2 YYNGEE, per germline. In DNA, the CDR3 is TGTGCCAGCAGCGTAGCCTGGGTCCCAAGGGGGAATGAGCAGTTCTTC. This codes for CASSVAWVPRGNEQFF.

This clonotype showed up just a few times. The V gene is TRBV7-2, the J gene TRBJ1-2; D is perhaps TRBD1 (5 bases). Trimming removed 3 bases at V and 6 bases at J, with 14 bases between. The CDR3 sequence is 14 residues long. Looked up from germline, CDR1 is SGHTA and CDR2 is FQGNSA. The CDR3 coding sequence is TGTGCCAGCAGCTTCGGCAGGGATATTGATGGCTACACCTTC. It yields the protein CASSFGRDIDGYTF.

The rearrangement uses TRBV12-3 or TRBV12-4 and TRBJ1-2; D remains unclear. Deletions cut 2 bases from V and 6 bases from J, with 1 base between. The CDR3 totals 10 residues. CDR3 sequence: CASSLHGYTF. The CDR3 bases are TGTGCCAGCAGTTTACATGGCTACACCTTC.

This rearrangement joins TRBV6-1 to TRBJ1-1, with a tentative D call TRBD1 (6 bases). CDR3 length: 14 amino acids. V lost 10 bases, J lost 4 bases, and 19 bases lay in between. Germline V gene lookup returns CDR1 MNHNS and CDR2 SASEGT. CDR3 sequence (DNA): TGTGCCACCAAGGCGGGGGCCGATTTCACTGAAGCTTTCTTT. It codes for CATKAGADFTEAFF.

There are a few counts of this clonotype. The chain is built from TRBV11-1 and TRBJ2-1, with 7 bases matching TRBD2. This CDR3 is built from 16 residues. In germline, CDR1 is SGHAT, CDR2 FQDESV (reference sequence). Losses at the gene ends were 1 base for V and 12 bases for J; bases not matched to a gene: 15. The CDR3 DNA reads TGTGCCAGCAGCTTAGAAGACCGGGACTACCAAATAGGGCAGTTCTTC. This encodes CASSLEDRDYQIGQFF. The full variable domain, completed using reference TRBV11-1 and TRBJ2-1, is EAEVAQSPRYKITEKSQAVAFWCDPISGHATLYWYRQILGQGPELLVQFQDESVVDDSQLPKDRFSAERLKGVDSTLKIQPAELGDSAMYLCASSLEDRDYQIGQFFGPGTRLTVL.

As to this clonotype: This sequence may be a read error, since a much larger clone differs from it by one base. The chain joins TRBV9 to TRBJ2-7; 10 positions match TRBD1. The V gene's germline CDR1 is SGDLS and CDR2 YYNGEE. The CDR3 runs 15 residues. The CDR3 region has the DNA TGTACCAGCAGCGTCCAGACAGGGGGCGTTTACGAGCAGTACTTC. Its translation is CTSSVQTGGVYEQYF.

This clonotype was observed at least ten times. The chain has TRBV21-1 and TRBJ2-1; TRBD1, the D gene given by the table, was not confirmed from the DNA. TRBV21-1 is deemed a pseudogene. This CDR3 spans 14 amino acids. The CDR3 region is CASFRDRDYNEQFF. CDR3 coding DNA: TGTGCCAGCTTCCGGGACAGGGACTACAATGAGCAGTTCTTC.

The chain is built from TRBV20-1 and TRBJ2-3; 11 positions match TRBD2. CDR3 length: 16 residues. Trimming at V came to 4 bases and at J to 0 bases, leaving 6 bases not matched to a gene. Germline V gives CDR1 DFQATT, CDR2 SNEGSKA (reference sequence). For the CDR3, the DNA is TGCAGTGCTAATACCTTAGCGGGGGGGAGCACAGATACGCAGTATTTT. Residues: CSANTLAGGSTDTQYF.

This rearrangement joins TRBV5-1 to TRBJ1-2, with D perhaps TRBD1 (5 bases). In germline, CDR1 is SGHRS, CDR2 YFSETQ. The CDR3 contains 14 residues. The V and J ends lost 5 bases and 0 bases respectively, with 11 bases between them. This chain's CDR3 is CASSVDRSNYGYTF. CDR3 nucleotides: TGCGCCAGCAGTGTTGACAGATCTAACTATGGCTACACCTTC.

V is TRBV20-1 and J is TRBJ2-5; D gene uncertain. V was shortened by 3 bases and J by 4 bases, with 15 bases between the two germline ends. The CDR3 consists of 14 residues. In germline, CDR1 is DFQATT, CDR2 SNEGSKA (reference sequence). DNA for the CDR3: TGCAGTGCTAGTGGGCGAGTTGATACAGAGACCCAGTACTTC. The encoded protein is CSASGRVDTETQYF.